The 8 T cell receptor beta chains below were found in one sample sequenced in a study of beta chain features in type 1 diabetes. TCRB transcripts that were expressed got sequenced, as all of the isolated RNA had been reverse transcribed. Generated by immunoSEQ multiplex PCR, the TCRdb table keeps only in-frame clones and is missing some. The sample records 390,000 or so clones, approximately 15% being singletons. Sequenced input: naive CD4+ T cells from blood. The receptors originated from a man aged 30-40 years in good health.

The genes are TRBV25-1 and TRBJ1-1; possible D gene TRBD1, 6 bases. Germline values: CDR1 MGHDK, CDR2 SYGVNS. This CDR3 has 14 amino acids. The V end lost 4 bases, the J end lost 1 base, and 10 bases lay between the germline ends. CDR3 sequence: CASSVPGQNTEAFF. DNA of the CDR3: TGTGCCAGCAGTGTACCGGGACAGAACACTGAAGCTTTCTTT.

This clone came up a few times. This rearrangement joins TRBV5-6 to TRBJ2-1; D is perhaps TRBD2 (6 bases). The CDR3 consists of 16 residues. CDR1 is SGHDT, CDR2 YYEEEE, per germline. V was trimmed by 0 bases and J by 3 bases, leaving 13 bases between them. The CDR3 region has the DNA TGTGCCAGCAGCTTGGAATGGCAGGGAGGCTACAATGAGCAGTTCTTC. Its translation is CASSLEWQGGYNEQFF.

The chain couples TRBV30 to TRBJ1-2, with unresolved D. The length of the CDR3 is 14 residues. Germline CDR1 reads GTSNPN; CDR2 reads SVGIG (reference sequence). V was trimmed by 3 bases and J by 7 bases, leaving 18 bases between them. The CDR3 bases are TGTGCCTGGAGGACGATCTCCGTCAGCGTTGGCTACACCTTC. This encodes CAWRTISVSVGYTF.

This chain connects TRBV4-1 to TRBJ1-1, with D unclear. Between the trimmed V and J ends, which lost 1 base and 0 bases, there was a span of 6 bases. Germline-derived CDR1 and CDR2 are MGHRA and YSYEKL. The CDR3 spans 14 residues. CDR3 loop: CASSQGVLNTEAFF. CDR3 coding DNA: TGCGCCAGCAGCCAAGGGGTATTGAACACTGAAGCTTTCTTT.

The J gene is TRBJ2-7, the V gene TRBV11-2, with D possibly being TRBD1 (5 bases). The CDR3 runs 17 residues. Trimming left V 3 bases short and J 1 base short, with 19 bases between. The germline V gene has CDR1 SGHAT and CDR2 FQNNGV. CDR3 coding DNA: TGTGCCAGCAGCTTCTCATTCAGGGATCTCGGGTCCTACGAGCAGTACTTC. Translating it yields CASSFSFRDLGSYEQYF.

This rearrangement joins TRBV30 to TRBJ1-3; D gene uncertain. V lost 5 bases, J lost 4 bases, and 6 bases lay in between. CDR3 length: 11 amino acids. In germline, CDR1 is GTSNPN, CDR2 SVGIG (reference sequence). The CDR3 coding sequence is TGTGCCTGGGGCCCCGGAAACACCATATATTTT. Its protein product is CAWGPGNTIYF.

The chain is built from TRBV7-2 and TRBJ2-6; no clear D. Germline V gene lookup returns CDR1 SGHTA and CDR2 FQGNSA. With 5 bases removed from V and 2 bases from J, the gap between germline ends came to 7 bases. The CDR3 runs to 14 residues. CDR3 protein: CASSPLTGANVLTF. The CDR3 DNA reads TGTGCCAGCAGCCCTTTAACTGGGGCCAACGTCCTGACTTTC.

The chain couples TRBV7-2 to TRBJ2-7; a weak D match, TRBD2 (6 bases). The V gene lost 0 bases and the J gene lost 2 bases, with 8 bases spanning the gap. The germline V gene has CDR1 SGHTA and CDR2 FQGNSA. The CDR3 is made up of 14 amino acids. This chain's CDR3 is CASSLARGTYEQYF. The CDR3 DNA is TGTGCCAGCAGCTTAGCGCGCGGGACCTACGAGCAGTACTTC.